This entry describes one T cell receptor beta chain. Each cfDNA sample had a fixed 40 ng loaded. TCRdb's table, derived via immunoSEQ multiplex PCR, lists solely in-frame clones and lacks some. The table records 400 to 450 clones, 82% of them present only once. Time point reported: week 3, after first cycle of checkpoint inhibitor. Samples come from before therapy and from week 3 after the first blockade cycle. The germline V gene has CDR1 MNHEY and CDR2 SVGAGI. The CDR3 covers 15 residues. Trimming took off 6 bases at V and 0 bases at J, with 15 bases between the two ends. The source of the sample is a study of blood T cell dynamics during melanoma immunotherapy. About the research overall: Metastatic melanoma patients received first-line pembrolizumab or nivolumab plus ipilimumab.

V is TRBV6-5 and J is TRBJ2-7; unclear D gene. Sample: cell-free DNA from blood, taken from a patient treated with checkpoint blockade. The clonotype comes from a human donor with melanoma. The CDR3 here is CASRPTESYSYEQYF. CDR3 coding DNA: TGTGCCAGCAGACCGACTGAGTCCTACTCCTACGAGCAGTACTTC.